This paragraph reports one T cell receptor beta chain. Its antigen is as yet unknown. Treatment specified: around 19 received Ad26.COV2.S at low or high dose, single or two shots; about 5 received placebo; per-sample allocation not given. Collection of the samples took place on day 63 after the first injection of vaccine or placebo. CDR1 is SQVTM, CDR2 ANQGSEA, per germline. This CDR3 has 15 amino acids. Trimming removed 5 bases from V and 6 bases from J; junction bases left unmatched: 11. Clones were read by immunoSEQ multiplex PCR, and TCRdb kept only the in-frame ones, dropping some. Found here are hundreds of thousands of clones, roughly 87% of them singletons; the top ten hold about 2.5%. The data were obtained in a study of Ad26.COV2.S vaccination and SARS-CoV-2 variants. On the study more broadly: Vaccine-arm donor from the placebo-controlled COV1001 Ad26.COV2.S trial. Intramuscularly, Ad26.COV2.S was given either once or twice, 56 days apart. Study-level points and caveats: Breadth and depth estimates from TCRs may understate total T cell responses. After vaccination, substantial breadth of spike-specific CD8+ and CD4+ responses was reported.

The sequence came from a person between 18 and 65 years old who received the Ad26.COV2.S COVID-19 vaccine or a placebo. The source material was peripheral blood, sampled in a trial of Ad26.COV2.S vaccine versus placebo. The chain links TRBV29-1 to TRBJ2-7, with 12 bases aligning to TRBD1. The chain's CDR3 is CSVQPGQGAGSEQYF. The CDR3 coding sequence is TGCAGCGTTCAACCGGGACAGGGGGCTGGTAGCGAGCAGTACTTC.